The T cell receptor (beta chain) under discussion was sequenced for a study of identical twins. cDNA molecules carried unique molecular identifiers, and template switching added a universal primer site. TCRdb re-called the 5' RACE reads through MiXCR, storing one row per CDR3 protein. This sample yields some 560,000 distinct CDR3 sequences, of which just under 10% are seen a single time; roughly 3.2% belongs to the top ten. Study results and caveats: In cord blood, abundant beta clonotypes had fewer insertions; memory showed no trend.

Only healthy Caucasians were enrolled as donors. The CDR3 is made up of 16 amino acids. In germline, CDR1 is LGHNA, CDR2 YSLEER. The V segment lost 0 bases and the J segment 3 bases; nucleotides outside the gene matches: 5. There are a few counts of this clonotype. What it binds is not known. The sample was also linked to a second study, of yellow fever vaccine responses in identical twins.

Specimen: PBMCs. This chain joins TRBV4-3 and TRBJ2-1; 7 positions agree with TRBD2. The receptor comes from a woman aged 18 to 35 in good health. The CDR3 nucleotides are TGCGCCAGCAGCCAAGAACCCCGGGAGGTCTACAATGAGCAGTTCTTC. Translated, it gives CASSQEPREVYNEQFF.